Listed below are T cell receptor beta chains from one sample, sequenced in a study of T cell repertoires in cytomegalovirus infection. TCRdb recomputed calls from the reads with MiXCR, one row per CDR3 protein. The sample lists around 550,000 distinct CDR3 sequences, 26% occurring once. The sample taken for sequencing was PBMCs. Receptor source: a human donor in good health (CMV status not recorded). Some clones in this sample may be carry-over from other donors' samples. Each CDR3 is given with its conserved first and last residue. The D gene is left open where the match is weak. Expanded clones get a size class; other rows say once, few or many, or leave the size out.

CDR3 DNA: TGTGCCAGCAGCTTAATCGAGGGAGGGCAAGATACGCAGTATTTT
CDR3 protein: CASSLIEGGQDTQYF
V gene: TRBV7-9
J gene: TRBJ2-3
clone size: many
D gene: TRBD2

CDR3 DNA: TGTGCCAGCAGTGCTACTCAAATTTCCTACAATGAGCAGTTCTTC
CDR3 protein: CASSATQISYNEQFF
V gene: TRBV6-2/TRBV6-3
J gene: TRBJ2-1
clone size: few
D gene: -

CDR3 DNA: TGTGCCACCCGGCGGGGACAGACGAACACTGAAGCTTTCTTT
CDR3 protein: CATRRGQTNTEAFF
V gene: TRBV19
J gene: TRBJ1-1
clone size: -
D gene: TRBD1

CDR3 DNA: TGTGCCAGCAGCCATATACACCCGAAGAGGAACACTGAAGCTTTCTTT
CDR3 protein: CASSHIHPKRNTEAFF
V gene: TRBV7-8
J gene: TRBJ1-1
clone size: few
D gene: -

CDR3 DNA: TGTGCCAGCAGTTCGAGGACAGGGGGCGCGAAGATAGCTGAAGCTTCCTTT
CDR3 protein: CASSSRTGGAKIAEASF
V gene: TRBV27
J gene: TRBJ1-1
clone size: -
D gene: TRBD1

CDR3 DNA: TGTGCCAGCAGCTTACCCGACTCTTGGAGTAGACGCAATGAGCAGTTCTTC
CDR3 protein: CASSLPDSWSRRNEQFF
V gene: TRBV7-8
J gene: TRBJ2-1
clone size: -
D gene: -

CDR3 DNA: TGTGCCAGCAGCTTAGTCGGTCAGGGGAACTATGGCTACACCTTC
CDR3 protein: CASSLVGQGNYGYTF
V gene: TRBV7-2
J gene: TRBJ1-2
clone size: few
D gene: -

CDR3 DNA: TGTGCCATCAGTCGACAGGGATCAACAGATGAAGCTTTCTTT
CDR3 protein: CAISRQGSTDEAFF
V gene: TRBV10-3
J gene: TRBJ1-1
clone size: -
D gene: TRBD1

CDR3 DNA: TGTGCCAGCAGTACTCTCCTACGGGGCAGCGGGAACACTGAAGCTTTCTTT
CDR3 protein: CASSTLLRGSGNTEAFF
V gene: TRBV6-1
J gene: TRBJ1-1
clone size: -
D gene: -

CDR3 DNA: TGTGCCAGCAGTGGGGTCTTGGGACTAGATGAGTTCTTC
CDR3 protein: CASSGVLGLDEFF
V gene: TRBV12-3/TRBV12-4
J gene: TRBJ2-1
clone size: many
D gene: TRBD2

CDR3 DNA: TGCGCCAGCAGCCCCCTCAAGGGACCTGGGGAAAACATTCAGTACTTC
CDR3 protein: CASSPLKGPGENIQYF
V gene: TRBV4-1
J gene: TRBJ2-4
clone size: few
D gene: -

CDR3 DNA: TGTGCCAGCAGTTACTCGCAACTACAGGGCTTCCCCATGAACACTGAAGCTTTCTTT
CDR3 protein: CASSYSQLQGFPMNTEAFF
V gene: TRBV6-5
J gene: TRBJ1-1
clone size: -
D gene: -

CDR3 DNA: TGTGCCATCTCATGGACAGGCTCCTACGAGCAGTACTTC
CDR3 protein: CAISWTGSYEQYF
V gene: TRBV6-2/TRBV6-3
J gene: TRBJ2-7
clone size: many
D gene: TRBD1

CDR3 DNA: TGTGCCAGCAGCTTAGTCCCTCCCTTAGCGGGAGGAGCAGATACGCAGTATTTT
CDR3 protein: CASSLVPPLAGGADTQYF
V gene: TRBV7-9
J gene: TRBJ2-3
clone size: many
D gene: TRBD2

CDR3 DNA: TGTGCCAGCAGTGAAGGGAGAACAGATACGCAGTATTTT
CDR3 protein: CASSEGRTDTQYF
V gene: TRBV2
J gene: TRBJ2-3
clone size: -
D gene: -

CDR3 DNA: TGTGCCAGCAGTGTGGCCGCCGGGGGATTGGAGACCCAGTACTTC
CDR3 protein: CASSVAAGGLETQYF
V gene: TRBV2
J gene: TRBJ2-5
clone size: -
D gene: -

CDR3 DNA: TGTGCCAGCAGCTTAGCGTCTAGCGGGGATACTATTCGAGAGACCCAGTACTTC
CDR3 protein: CASSLASSGDTIRETQYF
V gene: TRBV7-2
J gene: TRBJ2-5
clone size: many
D gene: TRBD2

CDR3 DNA: TGCGCCAGCAGCCAGTTTGAAAGGGCGGATGAGCAGTTCTTC
CDR3 protein: CASSQFERADEQFF
V gene: TRBV4-1
J gene: TRBJ2-1
clone size: many
D gene: -

CDR3 DNA: TGTGCCAGCAGCGTAGGGGAGTACGAGACCCAGTACTTC
CDR3 protein: CASSVGEYETQYF
V gene: TRBV9
J gene: TRBJ2-5
clone size: -
D gene: -

CDR3 DNA: TGTGCCAGCAGAAGACAGGGGAGTGAAAAACTGTTTTTT
CDR3 protein: CASRRQGSEKLFF
V gene: TRBV7-9
J gene: TRBJ1-4
clone size: -
D gene: TRBD1

CDR3 DNA: TGCAGTGCTAGAGACCTTAGCGGGAGGGGCTACGAGCAGTACTTC
CDR3 protein: CSARDLSGRGYEQYF
V gene: TRBV20-1
J gene: TRBJ2-7
clone size: few
D gene: TRBD2

CDR3 DNA: TGTGCCAGCAGTTTAGCGCGGGGTTTTACAGATACGCAGTATTTT
CDR3 protein: CASSLARGFTDTQYF
V gene: TRBV12-3/TRBV12-4
J gene: TRBJ2-3
clone size: -
D gene: -

CDR3 DNA: TGTGCCATCAGGACTAGCGGGAGTCTAGTCCATGAGCAGTTCTTC
CDR3 protein: CAIRTSGSLVHEQFF
V gene: TRBV6-2/TRBV6-3
J gene: TRBJ2-1
clone size: -
D gene: TRBD2

CDR3 DNA: TGTGCCAGCAGCCCACCGGGGGGATCCTTCAATCAGCCCCAGCATTTT
CDR3 protein: CASSPPGGSFNQPQHF
V gene: TRBV12-3/TRBV12-4
J gene: TRBJ1-5
clone size: many
D gene: -

CDR3 DNA: TGCAGTGCTAGAGATTTTGAGAGGACTGGAAACACCATATATTTT
CDR3 protein: CSARDFERTGNTIYF
V gene: TRBV20-1
J gene: TRBJ1-3
clone size: -
D gene: -

CDR3 DNA: TGTGCTAGTGGTTCCAGGGAGAGGAGCACTGAAGCTTTCTTT
CDR3 protein: CASGSRERSTEAFF
V gene: TRBV12-5
J gene: TRBJ1-1
clone size: -
D gene: -

CDR3 DNA: TGTGCCAGCAGTGCACCGAAGGACAGGAACACAGATACGCAGTATTTT
CDR3 protein: CASSAPKDRNTDTQYF
V gene: TRBV28
J gene: TRBJ2-3
clone size: -
D gene: TRBD1

CDR3 DNA: TGTGCCAGCAGCTCCGTAGCGGGAGGGTTTTACAATGAGCAGTTCTTC
CDR3 protein: CASSSVAGGFYNEQFF
V gene: TRBV7-8
J gene: TRBJ2-1
clone size: many
D gene: TRBD2

CDR3 DNA: TGTGCCATCAGACACACTAGCGGGGCCCTCAATGAGCAGTTCTTC
CDR3 protein: CAIRHTSGALNEQFF
V gene: TRBV10-3
J gene: TRBJ2-1
clone size: few
D gene: TRBD2

CDR3 DNA: TGTGCCAGCAGCTTAGGTCCGGAGGCTGGATCACCCCTCCACTTT
CDR3 protein: CASSLGPEAGSPLHF
V gene: TRBV7-2
J gene: TRBJ1-6
clone size: few
D gene: -

CDR3 DNA: TGTGCCAGCGGCCCTCAGGTTAACACCGGGGAGCTGTTTTTT
CDR3 protein: CASGPQVNTGELFF
V gene: TRBV5-6
J gene: TRBJ2-2
clone size: -
D gene: -

CDR3 DNA: TGTGCCAGCAGCCATCCTGGAATTCTAGCGGGAGGAGAGCCAGATACGCAGTATTTT
CDR3 protein: CASSHPGILAGGEPDTQYF
V gene: TRBV7-9
J gene: TRBJ2-3
clone size: few
D gene: TRBD2

CDR3 DNA: TGTGCCAGCGTCTCCCGGGGATCCACAGATACGCAGTATTTT
CDR3 protein: CASVSRGSTDTQYF
V gene: TRBV7-2
J gene: TRBJ2-3
clone size: many
D gene: -

CDR3 DNA: TGTGCCAGCAGCTTGTCTGGGGTATTAGACGGCTACACCTTC
CDR3 protein: CASSLSGVLDGYTF
V gene: TRBV7-2
J gene: TRBJ1-2
clone size: many
D gene: -

CDR3 DNA: TGTGCCATCAGGAAGATGGCTCTAGACGGGCCGGATTCACCCCTCCACTTT
CDR3 protein: CAIRKMALDGPDSPLHF
V gene: TRBV10-3
J gene: TRBJ1-6
clone size: few
D gene: -

CDR3 DNA: TGTGCCAGCAGTTTAGTAGCCGGAACCTCTGGAAACACCATATATTTT
CDR3 protein: CASSLVAGTSGNTIYF
V gene: TRBV12-3/TRBV12-4
J gene: TRBJ1-3
clone size: -
D gene: -

CDR3 DNA: TGTGCTAGTGGCGATATAACGTCCCGCGGCTACACCTTC
CDR3 protein: CASGDITSRGYTF
V gene: TRBV12-5
J gene: TRBJ1-2
clone size: -
D gene: -

CDR3 DNA: TGTGCCAGCAGCCAGGACAGGGTGGAAGAGACCCAGTACTTC
CDR3 protein: CASSQDRVEETQYF
V gene: TRBV11-3
J gene: TRBJ2-5
clone size: -
D gene: TRBD1

CDR3 DNA: TGTGCCAGCGGAGGGGACACGGAGACCCAGTACTTC
CDR3 protein: CASGGDTETQYF
V gene: TRBV2
J gene: TRBJ2-5
clone size: few
D gene: -

CDR3 DNA: TGTGCCAGCAGCCGACCCGACGGAAGCTCCTATAATTCACCCCTCCACTTT
CDR3 protein: CASSRPDGSSYNSPLHF
V gene: TRBV7-2
J gene: TRBJ1-6
clone size: few
D gene: -

CDR3 DNA: TGTGCCAGCAGCTTAGTAGCGGGAGGAGGAGATACGCAGTATTTT
CDR3 protein: CASSLVAGGGDTQYF
V gene: TRBV7-2
J gene: TRBJ2-3
clone size: many
D gene: TRBD2

CDR3 DNA: TGTGCCATCAGTTCCCGGGCTAGCGGGAGGTCAGGCAATGAGCAGTTCTTC
CDR3 protein: CAISSRASGRSGNEQFF
V gene: TRBV10-3
J gene: TRBJ2-1
clone size: -
D gene: TRBD2

CDR3 DNA: TGTGCCAGCAGCCACTTGGACAGGGGGGTCACTGAAGCTTTCTTT
CDR3 protein: CASSHLDRGVTEAFF
V gene: TRBV7-8
J gene: TRBJ1-1
clone size: many
D gene: TRBD1